These 6 T cell receptor beta chains were sequenced from one sample in a study of cytomegalovirus exposure and HLA in healthy donors. In the PCR, 60 Vbeta and 13 Jbeta primers were used. Sequencing used immunoSEQ multiplex PCR; TCRdb keeps in-frame clones, though not all of them. Seen here are approximately 180,000 clones, under 85% observed once, and the top ten hold about 2.7%. Sequenced: PBMCs. Source of these receptors: a male donor in good health and CMV-seronegative.

The chain joins TRBV6-5 to TRBJ2-3; 8 bases are shared with TRBD1. This CDR3 region has 13 residues. Germline V gene sequence: CDR1 MNHEY, CDR2 SVGAGI. V lost 7 bases and J lost 4; bases outside the gene matches: 4. The CDR3 DNA follows: TGTGCCAGCATTAAACAGGGGGCAGATACGCAGTATTTT. This translates into CASIKQGADTQYF.

This chain links TRBV28 with TRBJ2-1; 8 bases agree with TRBD2. CDR1 is MDHEN and CDR2 is SYDVKM in the germline V gene. CDR3 size: 16 residues. V trimming: 5 bases; J trimming: 5 bases; junction bases outside the gene matches: 11. CDR3 in amino acids: CASSPSDGRGNNEQFF. CDR3 nucleotides: TGTGCCAGCAGTCCATCGGACGGGAGGGGGAACAATGAGCAGTTCTTC.

This chain joins TRBV6-5 and TRBJ2-1; 10 nucleotides line up with TRBD2. The V gene's germline CDR1 is MNHEY and CDR2 SVGAGI. This CDR3 is 15 amino acids long. The junction had 5 bases not matched to a gene; V was cut back by 6 bases and J by 3 bases. The CDR3 DNA follows: TGTGCCAGCAGCCGAGCGGGAGGGCTCTACAATGAGCAGTTCTTC. This gives the protein CASSRAGGLYNEQFF.

The chain carries TRBV6-1 and TRBJ2-1, with 14 positions matching TRBD2. The V and J ends lost 6 bases and 14 bases, in that order; junction bases with no gene match: 3. The CDR3 runs 12 residues. Germline CDR1 MNHNS, CDR2 SASEGT. CDR3 nucleotides: TGTGCCAGCAGCAGACTAGCGGGGGGGGAGTTCTTC. Translation gives CASSRLAGGEFF.

The chain couples TRBV4-3 to TRBJ2-1; 10 bases line up with TRBD2. V was clipped by 1 base and J by 8 bases; unmatched bases: 8. The CDR3 sequence is 16 residues long. Germline V gene lookup returns CDR1 LGHNA and CDR2 YSLEER. Here the CDR3 DNA reads TGCGCCAGCAGCCAAGGCGTAGTAGCGGGGGGTTATGAGCAGTTCTTC. This gives the protein CASSQGVVAGGYEQFF.

This clone appeared a single time. The rearrangement joins TRBV21-1 to TRBJ1-3. TRBV21-1 corresponds to a pseudogene. This CDR3 has 15 residues. The CDR3 nucleotides are TGTGCCAGCAGCCCTCAAACCGGCTCTGGAAACACCATATATTTT. Protein: CASSPQTGSGNTIYF.